This record concerns one T cell receptor beta chain sequence. This clone occurred a few times. Its antigen is currently not known. Base qualities are not provided; no much larger clone lies one nucleotide away. The label given to this sample denotes: roughly 20 nM rapamycin added during CMV-specific T-cell product expansion (Rapa-TCP). The meaning behind the sample label is: CMVpp65/IE-1-reactive T cells enriched by IFNgamma capture and expanded in vitro. PBMCs were stimulated for roughly six hours with overlapping CMV pp65 and IE-1 peptide pools, with each pool at about 0.53 ug/ml. IFNgamma-producing CMV-stimulated cells were positively selected with the IFNgamma Secretion Assay-Cell Enrichment and Detection Kit (Miltenyi Biotec). For 20 to 25 days, enriched IFNgamma+ cells were cultured with irradiated autologous feeders along with either IL-7/IL-15 or IL-2. To get enough cells for the different cell sorting steps, buffy coats were taken from 3 of the 19 healthy donors. Peripheral blood mononuclear cells were isolated using Biocoll density gradient centrifugation. Buffy coats from healthy donors were obtained from DRK.

The data were taken from a study of T cell therapy product for transplant patients (dated by TCRdb to about 2019). As for the study more broadly: In Berlin, Germany, the wider healthy donor group was made up of around 19 individuals (approximately ten male and 9 female) aged about 23 to 85 years. The TCRbeta repertoire analysis of rapamycin-treated and untreated products involved n = 3 healthy donors. A next-generation autologous adoptive antiviral T-cell product was developed for immunosuppressed solid organ transplant patients, with CMV used as the model virus. TCRbeta repertoires of rapamycin-treated and untreated CMV-specific T-cell products from the same donors were compared to assess clonal composition. The expansion media were supplemented with either IL-7 and IL-15 at 8 to 10 ng/ml or IL-2 at roughly 54 U/ml.

Genomic DNA was extracted using an AllPrep DNA/RNA Kit, and TCRbeta CDR3 regions were amplified using the immunoSEQ hsTCRb Kit. Per the authors' processing: Productive rearrangements, meaning in-frame CDR3 nucleotide sequences with no stop codons, were analyzed in immunoSEQ Analyzer 3.0. Clonality was calculated from productive entropy normalized to the number of productive rearrangements, and the Morisita index was used to measure overlap between samples. Here the immuneACCESS table is served through TCRdb, limited to in-frame sequences with V and J called. Missing clones are a known gap in these copies; in checked studies unresolved V genes cover under half, and the rest lacks a known reason. V and J calls and clone size follow that table, whereas D and trimming were derived from the DNA. This sample lists some 550 clones; 84% were detected once. The ten largest clones represent 55% to 75% of the sample.

The CDR3 goes from the cysteine to the phenylalanine over 11 residues. Just CDR3 DNA is preserved here, 33 bases in frame from base 1. Trimming costs V 6 bases and J 3 bases, and their ends lie 6 bases apart. CDR1 and CDR2, per the germline V gene, are MDHEN and SYDVKM. What the work shows at the level of the full study, not this receptor alone: Compared with untreated products, rapamycin-treated products had a more diverse, less clonal TCRbeta repertoire and more distinct clones. According to the authors' suggestion, the increased clonal diversity in Rapa-TCPs may reflect the survival of low-frequency clones and the preferential expansion of central memory T cells. Many clones were shared between paired products from the same donor, whereas no overlap was observed between repertoires from different donors. In untreated products the top 10 clones covered around nine tenths of the repertoire, compared with roughly 71% in rapamycin-treated products.

Material for sequencing was a sorted cell population cultured from PBMCs. The sequence came from an adult in good health. The chain uses TRBV28 and TRBJ2-7, with no confidently assigned D gene. The CDR3 in this case is CASREIYEQYF. The DNA sequence is TGTGCCAGCAGGGAAATCTACGAGCAGTACTTC.